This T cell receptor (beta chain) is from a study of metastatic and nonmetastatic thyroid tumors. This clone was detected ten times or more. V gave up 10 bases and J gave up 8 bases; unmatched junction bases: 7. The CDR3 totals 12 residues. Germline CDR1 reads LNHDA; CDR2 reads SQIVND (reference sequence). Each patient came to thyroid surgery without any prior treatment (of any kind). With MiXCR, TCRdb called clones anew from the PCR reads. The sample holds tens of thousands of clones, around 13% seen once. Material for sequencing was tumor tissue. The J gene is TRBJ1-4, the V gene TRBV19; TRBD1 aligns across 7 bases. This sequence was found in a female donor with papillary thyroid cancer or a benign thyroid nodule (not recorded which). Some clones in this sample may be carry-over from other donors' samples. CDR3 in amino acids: CATCDRDEKLFF. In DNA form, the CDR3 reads TGTGCCACCTGCGACAGGGACGAAAAACTGTTTTTT.